The next 14 T cell receptor beta chains were all read from a single sample in a study of regulatory T cells in long-lasting Graves disease. TCR beta libraries were built with iRepertoire HTBI primers and Arm-PCR of CDR3 regions. MiXCR was run by TCRdb on the multiplex PCR reads, yielding one entry per CDR3 protein. The table lists 400,000 to 500,000 distinct CDR3 sequences, roughly 15% of them singletons. Time point meaning: newly diagnosed GD, antithyroid drugs for less than 3 months. PBMC RNA was the source of the TCR library. Another study also made use of these data, one on T cells in Graves' hyperthyroidism and ophthalmopathy.

The specimen was peripheral blood mononuclear cells (PBMCs), collected at new diagnosis, from a patient treated with antithyroid drugs. The receptor set was obtained from a woman aged 25 to 39 with Graves disease.

This clonotype showed up many times. This chain joins TRBV24-1 and TRBJ2-1; weak D call: TRBD2 (5 bases). Trimming left V 1 base short and J 4 bases short, with 7 bases between. The CDR3 has 14 amino acids. CDR1 and CDR2 (germline): KGHDR, SFDVKD. The CDR3 sequence is CATSDLTSYNEQFF. In nucleotides, the CDR3 is TGTGCCACCAGTGATTTAACTAGTTACAATGAGCAGTTCTTC.

The chain is built from TRBV6-6 and TRBJ2-3; tentative D call: TRBD2 (6 bases). Per the germline V gene, CDR1 is MNHNY and CDR2 is SVGAGI (reference sequence). The length of the CDR3 is 17 residues. V lost 0 bases and J lost 5, with 18 bases in between. The CDR3 here is CASSYSIGSGFGDTQYF. CDR3 sequence (DNA): TGTGCCAGCAGTTACTCGATAGGCAGCGGGTTTGGAGATACGCAGTATTTT.

A word on this clonotype: An end of the junction differs from the germline gene, which may be a read error. The V call is TRBV28, the J call TRBJ1-1, with D possibly TRBD1 on 5 matching bases. CDR1 and CDR2 (germline): MDHEN, SYDVKM. The CDR3 contains 13 residues. The CDR3 is CAGSLTENTEAFF. The CDR3 bases are TGTGCCGGCAGTTTGACAGAAAACACTGAAGCTTTCTTT. Based on the CDR3 plus reference TRBV28 and TRBJ1-1, the full variable domain is DVKVTQSSRYLVKRTGEKVFLECVQDMDHENMFWYRQDPGLGLRLIYFSYDVKMKEKGDIPEGYSVSREKKERFSLILESASTNQTSMYLCAGSLTENTEAFFGQGTRLTVV.

There are many counts of this clonotype. V is TRBV29-1 and J is TRBJ2-7; D is ambiguous. V shed 4 bases and J shed 4 bases, with 17 bases lying between them. Germline V gene data show CDR1 as SQVTM and CDR2 as ANQGSEA. The CDR3 is 14 amino acids. The CDR3 reads CSVGSALGSYEQYF. CDR3 bases: TGCAGCGTTGGTTCCGCCCTGGGGTCGTACGAGCAGTACTTC.

This clonotype occurred a few times. The junction departs from germline at one end; a sequencing error may be responsible. The chain combines TRBV30 with TRBJ2-1; 9 bases align to TRBD2. Germline V gene lookup returns CDR1 GTSNPN and CDR2 SVGIG (reference sequence). CDR3 length equals 15 residues. The CDR3 protein is CAWSSGASGAHRSNF. The CDR3 nucleotides are TGTGCCTGGAGTTCTGGTGCTAGCGGGGCCCATAGAAGTAACTTC.

The rearrangement joins TRBV28 to TRBJ2-3; the match to TRBD2 covers 11 bases. Per the germline V gene, CDR1 is MDHEN and CDR2 is SYDVKM. With V trimmed by 2 bases and J by 2 bases, 3 bases remained unmatched. The CDR3 extends over 16 amino acids. CDR3 sequence (DNA): TGTGCCAGCAGTTTAGTACTAGCGGGAGACACAGATACGCAGTATTTT. This gives the protein CASSLVLAGDTDTQYF.

The chain employs TRBV28 and TRBJ2-1; D tentatively fits TRBD1 or TRBD2 (5 bases each). V lost 4 bases, J lost 8 bases, and 27 bases lay in between. Looked up from germline, CDR1 is MDHEN and CDR2 is SYDVKM. The CDR3 is made up of 18 amino acids. For the CDR3, the DNA is TGTGCCAGCAGTTCCCGGCCCCGGGGACGGGGAGCGGTGGATGAGCAGTTCTTC. Translated, it gives CASSSRPRGRGAVDEQFF. The full variable domain, in which reference TRBV28 and TRBJ2-1 provide the parts outside the CDR3, is DVKVTQSSRYLVKRTGEKVFLECVQDMDHENMFWYRQDPGLGLRLIYFSYDVKMKEKGDIPEGYSVSREKKERFSLILESASTNQTSMYLCASSSRPRGRGAVDEQFFGPGTRLTVL.

This clonotype was detected ten times or more. The V and J genes are TRBV2 and TRBJ2-3, with a weak D call TRBD2 (6 bases). Germline-derived CDR1 and CDR2 are SNHLY and FYNNEI. V was clipped by 8 bases and J by 5 bases, with 20 bases between them. The CDR3 consists of 15 residues. The CDR3 sequence is CASGRVSGLVDTQYF. The CDR3, as DNA: TGTGCCAGCGGTAGGGTAAGCGGGCTTGTAGATACGCAGTATTTT.

The chain joins TRBV14 to TRBJ1-1; D perhaps matches TRBD1 (6 bases). Per germline, CDR1 SGHDN and CDR2 FVKESK. The CDR3 consists of 14 residues. Trimming removed 7 bases from V and 3 bases from J, with 15 bases in between. In DNA form, the CDR3 reads TGTGCCAGCACCCTTTGGGACACCTACACTGAAGCTTTCTTT. This encodes CASTLWDTYTEAFF.

In this sample, this clonotype turned up a few times. The chain has TRBV5-1 and TRBJ2-3, with 7 nucleotides matching TRBD2. Per the germline V gene, CDR1 is SGHRS and CDR2 is YFSETQ. The CDR3 has 15 amino acids. J was trimmed by 3 bases and V by 0 bases; bases with no gene match: 4. CDR3 sequence reads: CASSLERRETDTQYF. The DNA of the CDR3 is TGCGCCAGCAGCTTGGAACGGCGGGAGACAGATACGCAGTATTTT.

The chain is built from TRBV20-1 and TRBJ1-2; 10 positions match TRBD1. Germline-derived CDR1 and CDR2 are DFQATT and SNEGSKA (reference sequence). The CDR3 runs to 16 residues. The trim removed 0 bases at V and 5 bases at J, leaving 9 bases unmatched. CDR3 in amino acids: CSAREGDRGPLYGYTF. DNA for the CDR3: TGCAGTGCTAGAGAAGGGGACAGGGGTCCGCTTTATGGCTACACCTTC.

Notes on this clonotype: This may be a read error, as it is one base from a much larger clone. This chain joins TRBV3-1 and TRBJ2-7; D not certain. This CDR3 comprises 14 residues. V gave up 6 bases and J gave up 2 bases, with 14 bases separating them. Germline V lookup: CDR1 LGHDT, CDR2 YNNKEL (reference sequence). CDR3: CASSLTRQAYEQYF. CDR3 bases: TGTGCCAGCAGTCTCACCAGGCAGGCCTACGAGCAGTACTTC.

The chain carries TRBV28 and TRBJ2-6; the D is unclear. Trimming pared 7 bases from V and 3 bases from J, leaving 13 bases between. Germline V gene sequence: CDR1 MDHEN, CDR2 SYDVKM. This CDR3 is built from 15 residues. CDR3 sequence reads: CASKGLRRGANVLTF. In DNA, the CDR3 is TGTGCCAGCAAAGGATTAAGACGTGGGGCCAACGTCCTGACTTTC.

This clonotype was picked up many times. The gene calls are TRBV7-9 and TRBJ2-1, with D tentatively TRBD2 (5 bases). V lost 1 base to trimming and J lost 9 bases, with 13 bases between them. Looked up from germline, CDR1 is SEHNR and CDR2 is FQNEAQ (reference sequence). The CDR3 is 14 residues long. This CDR3 is CASSLVGEMSEQFF. CDR3 DNA: TGTGCCAGCAGCTTAGTCGGGGAGATGAGTGAGCAGTTCTTC. The variable domain in full, with the rest retrieved from reference TRBV7-9 and TRBJ2-1, is DTGVSQNPRHKITKRGQNVTFRCDPISEHNRLYWYRQTLGQGPEFLTYFQNEAQLEKSRLLSDRFSAERPKGSFSTLEIQRTEQGDSAMYLCASSLVGEMSEQFFGPGTRLTVL.